This T cell receptor beta chain was obtained from a study of radiotherapy plus CTLA-4 blockade in lung cancer. Study overall: With approximately 30% of patients having disease control, objective responses were seen in approximately 19%. Study results and caveats: Blood saw expansion of tumor-derived TCR clones after radiotherapy plus ipilimumab.

Data came from immunoSEQ multiplex PCR; TCRdb stores just in-frame clones and leaves some out. The sample holds roughly 120,000 clones, 81% seen once. Concerning this clone: Its matching antigen is unknown. The junction shows a germline mismatch at one end, possibly a read error.

Germline CDR1 SSHAT, CDR2 FNYEAQ (reference sequence). The CDR3 has 12 amino acids. This receptor was obtained from a human donor with non-small cell lung cancer that progressed on radiotherapy plus ipilimumab. Some clones in this sample may be carry-over from other donors' samples. Sequences were derived from peripheral blood, sampled from a patient treated with radiotherapy plus ipilimumab. The gene calls are TRBV7-7 and TRBJ2-2; D ambiguous. CDR3 bases: TGTGCTAGCAGTCAGAGTACCGGGGAGCTGTTTTTT. It is translated as CASSQSTGELFF. The variable domain in full, completed from reference TRBV7-7 and TRBJ2-2, reads GAGVSQSPRYKVTKRGQDVTLRCDPISSHATLYWYQQALGQGPEFLTYFNYEAQPDKSGLPSDRFSAERPEGSISTLTIQRTEQRDSAMYRCASSQSTGELFFGEGSRLTVL.